This is a list of T cell receptor beta chains from one sample in a study of regulatory T cells in long-lasting Graves disease. TCRdb independently ran MiXCR on the multiplex PCR reads; one entry per CDR3 protein. The table shows hundreds of thousands of distinct CDR3 sequences, with about 15% occurring only once. The same specimen was also included in a second study, on T cells in Graves' hyperthyroidism and ophthalmopathy.

The specimen comprised peripheral blood mononuclear cells (PBMCs), sampled at new diagnosis, from a patient treated with antithyroid drugs. The receptor source for this set is a woman aged 35-65 years with Graves disease. Each CDR3 is given with its conserved first and last residue. The order of the fields is D gene, clone size, V gene, J gene, CDR3 protein, CDR3 DNA. D genes are given only for firm matches. Size is omitted from some rows. Given values are once, few, many or a class for expanded clones.

D gene: .
clone size: .
V gene: TRBV6-1
J gene: TRBJ1-4
CDR3 protein: CASSPYRDINEKLFF
CDR3 DNA: TGTGCCAGCAGTCCATACCGGGACATAAATGAAAAACTGTTTTTT

D gene: .
clone size: .
V gene: TRBV29-1
J gene: TRBJ1-6
CDR3 protein: CSVREGAYNSPLHF
CDR3 DNA: TGCAGCGTTAGGGAAGGGGCCTATAATTCACCCCTCCACTTT

D gene: .
clone size: many
V gene: TRBV18
J gene: TRBJ1-2
CDR3 protein: CASSPRHEDGYTF
CDR3 DNA: TGTGCCAGCTCACCACGACACGAAGATGGCTACACCTTC

D gene: .
clone size: few
V gene: TRBV2
J gene: TRBJ1-5
CDR3 protein: CASRDSGEPQHF
CDR3 DNA: TGTGCCAGCAGGGACAGCGGGGAGCCCCAGCATTTT

D gene: .
clone size: many
V gene: TRBV6-1
J gene: TRBJ1-5
CDR3 protein: CASSPGLDSNQPQHF
CDR3 DNA: TGTGCCAGCAGTCCAGGACTAGATAGCAATCAGCCCCAGCATTTT

D gene: .
clone size: .
V gene: TRBV12-3/TRBV12-4
J gene: TRBJ1-5
CDR3 protein: CASSLKGRGNQPQHF
CDR3 DNA: TGTGCCAGCAGTTTAAAGGGTCGGGGCAATCAGCCCCAGCATTTT

D gene: .
clone size: .
V gene: TRBV2
J gene: TRBJ2-5
CDR3 protein: CASSRGGTSFQETQYF
CDR3 DNA: TGTGCCAGCAGCCGGGGCGGGACATCATTCCAAGAGACCCAGTACTTC

D gene: .
clone size: many
V gene: TRBV2
J gene: TRBJ2-7
CDR3 protein: CASTQTGSPYEQYF
CDR3 DNA: TGTGCCAGCACCCAGACAGGATCCCCCTACGAGCAGTACTTC

D gene: .
clone size: many
V gene: TRBV28
J gene: TRBJ2-3
CDR3 protein: CASSLTSGDTQYF
CDR3 DNA: TGTGCCAGCAGTTTAACCAGCGGAGATACGCAGTATTTT

D gene: .
clone size: .
V gene: TRBV7-9
J gene: TRBJ1-1
CDR3 protein: CASSLEIAHTEAFF
CDR3 DNA: TGTGCCAGCAGCTTAGAAATTGCCCACACTGAAGCTTTCTTT

D gene: .
clone size: .
V gene: TRBV5-1
J gene: TRBJ2-2
CDR3 protein: CASSLVGGPDTGELFF
CDR3 DNA: TGCGCCAGCAGCTTGGTAGGGGGGCCAGACACCGGGGAGCTGTTTTTT

D gene: .
clone size: many
V gene: TRBV6-5
J gene: TRBJ2-3
CDR3 protein: CASSYIPTDTQYF
CDR3 DNA: TGTGCCAGCAGTTACATCCCCACAGATACGCAGTATTTT

D gene: .
clone size: few
V gene: TRBV5-1
J gene: TRBJ1-1
CDR3 protein: CASSGSAGAFF
CDR3 DNA: TGCGCCAGCTCAGGTAGTGCGGGAGCTTTCTTT

D gene: .
clone size: few
V gene: TRBV7-9
J gene: TRBJ1-2
CDR3 protein: CASSQGPGGLNYGYTF
CDR3 DNA: TGTGCCAGCAGCCAGGGGCCTGGGGGCCTAAACTATGGCTACACCTTC

D gene: .
clone size: .
V gene: TRBV19
J gene: TRBJ2-5
CDR3 protein: CASSIWERKTQYF
CDR3 DNA: TGTGCCAGTAGTATTTGGGAACGGAAGACCCAGTACTTC

D gene: .
clone size: few
V gene: TRBV7-9
J gene: TRBJ2-5
CDR3 protein: CASSYYGTEKETQYF
CDR3 DNA: TGTGCCAGCTCCTATTACGGGACGGAGAAAGAGACCCAGTACTTC

D gene: .
clone size: many
V gene: TRBV6-1
J gene: TRBJ1-5
CDR3 protein: CASSEITPRGNQPQHF
CDR3 DNA: TGTGCCAGCAGTGAAATAACACCTAGAGGCAATCAGCCCCAGCATTTT

D gene: TRBD1
clone size: few
V gene: TRBV6-2/TRBV6-3
J gene: TRBJ1-1
CDR3 protein: CASTRQGLNTEAFF
CDR3 DNA: TGTGCCAGCACCCGACAGGGATTGAACACTGAAGCTTTCTTT

D gene: .
clone size: many
V gene: TRBV12-3/TRBV12-4
J gene: TRBJ1-3
CDR3 protein: CASSLIGSGNTIYF
CDR3 DNA: TGTGCCAGCAGTTTAATAGGTTCTGGAAACACCATATATTTT

D gene: TRBD1
clone size: many
V gene: TRBV3-1
J gene: TRBJ1-1
CDR3 protein: CASSPKTTGGSEAFF
CDR3 DNA: TGTGCCAGCAGCCCAAAGACCACAGGGGGATCTGAAGCTTTCTTT

D gene: TRBD1
clone size: many
V gene: TRBV11-2
J gene: TRBJ2-1
CDR3 protein: CASSLSGTVDYNEQFF
CDR3 DNA: TGTGCCAGCAGCTTATCCGGGACAGTTGACTACAATGAGCAGTTCTTC

D gene: TRBD2
clone size: .
V gene: TRBV19
J gene: TRBJ2-7
CDR3 protein: CASSIVAGEYYEQYF
CDR3 DNA: TGTGCCAGTAGTATCGTCGCGGGGGAATACTACGAGCAGTACTTC

D gene: .
clone size: many
V gene: TRBV18
J gene: TRBJ2-7
CDR3 protein: CASSPGGPSEQYF
CDR3 DNA: TGTGCCAGCTCACCCGGGGGGCCGTCCGAGCAGTACTTC

D gene: TRBD1
clone size: many
V gene: TRBV6-1
J gene: TRBJ1-5
CDR3 protein: CASRMDRSSNQPQHF
CDR3 DNA: TGTGCCAGCAGAATGGACAGGAGTAGCAATCAGCCCCAGCATTTT

D gene: .
clone size: many
V gene: TRBV7-2
J gene: TRBJ1-2
CDR3 protein: CASSLAWGQNYGYTF
CDR3 DNA: TGTGCCAGCAGCTTAGCGTGGGGACAAAACTATGGCTACACCTTC

D gene: .
clone size: .
V gene: TRBV9
J gene: TRBJ2-7
CDR3 protein: CASGSQGRTGDEQYF
CDR3 DNA: TGTGCCAGCGGCTCCCAGGGCCGCACGGGGGACGAGCAGTACTTC

D gene: .
clone size: few
V gene: TRBV13
J gene: TRBJ2-2
CDR3 protein: CASSLEDYTGELFF
CDR3 DNA: TGTGCCAGCAGCTTAGAGGATTACACCGGGGAGCTGTTTTTT

D gene: TRBD1
clone size: many
V gene: TRBV20-1
J gene: TRBJ2-5
CDR3 protein: CSAATGVWYETQYF
CDR3 DNA: TGCAGTGCAGCTACAGGGGTGTGGTATGAGACCCAGTACTTC

D gene: TRBD1
clone size: few
V gene: TRBV3-1
J gene: TRBJ2-7
CDR3 protein: CASSQASRGSYEQYF
CDR3 DNA: TGTGCCAGCAGCCAAGCTAGCAGGGGGTCCTACGAGCAGTACTTC

D gene: .
clone size: .
V gene: TRBV5-1
J gene: TRBJ1-1
CDR3 protein: CASSLEATMNTEAFF
CDR3 DNA: TGCGCCAGCAGCTTGGAAGCCACCATGAACACTGAAGCTTTCTTT

D gene: TRBD2
clone size: many
V gene: TRBV6-1
J gene: TRBJ2-1
CDR3 protein: CASSFSGLAGPYNEQFF
CDR3 DNA: TGTGCCAGCAGCTTCTCGGGACTAGCGGGTCCTTACAATGAGCAGTTCTTC

D gene: .
clone size: many
V gene: TRBV5-1
J gene: TRBJ2-3
CDR3 protein: CASSHLYGDTQYF
CDR3 DNA: TGCGCCAGCAGCCATTTGTATGGAGATACGCAGTATTTT

D gene: .
clone size: few
V gene: TRBV29-1
J gene: TRBJ1-1
CDR3 protein: CSVEEGGYGTEAFF
CDR3 DNA: TGCAGCGTTGAAGAGGGCGGGTATGGCACTGAAGCTTTCTTT

D gene: TRBD1
clone size: .
V gene: TRBV7-9
J gene: TRBJ2-6
CDR3 protein: CASRRDRAGANVLTF
CDR3 DNA: TGTGCCAGCAGACGCGACAGGGCTGGGGCCAACGTCCTGACTTTC